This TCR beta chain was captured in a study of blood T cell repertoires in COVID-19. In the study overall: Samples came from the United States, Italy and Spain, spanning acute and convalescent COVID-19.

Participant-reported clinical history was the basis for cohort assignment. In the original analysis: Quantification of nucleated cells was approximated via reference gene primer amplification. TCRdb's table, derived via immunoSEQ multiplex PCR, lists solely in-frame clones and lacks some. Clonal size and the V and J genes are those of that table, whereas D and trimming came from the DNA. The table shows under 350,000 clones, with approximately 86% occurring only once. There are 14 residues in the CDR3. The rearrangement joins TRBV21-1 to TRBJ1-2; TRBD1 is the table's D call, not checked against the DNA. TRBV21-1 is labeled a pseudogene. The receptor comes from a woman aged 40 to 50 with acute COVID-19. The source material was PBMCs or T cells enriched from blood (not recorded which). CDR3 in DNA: TGTGCCAGCAGCAAAAGACAGGTTGTCTATGGCTACACCTTC. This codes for CASSKRQVVYGYTF.